One and the same sample provided the 14 T cell receptor beta chains below, sequenced in a study of CXCR3-negative and CXCR3-positive naive CD8 T cells. Study conclusions and caveats: When CXCR3-positive naive cells were set against CXCR3-negative naive cells, the former had more hydrophobic TRB CDR3s.

Their target antigens are unknown. cDNA libraries for TRB were generated by 5' RACE incorporating UMI labels. TCRdb reprocessed the 5' RACE reads, keeping one entry per CDR3 protein, no DNA. This sample carries under 8,000 distinct CDR3 sequences, with roughly 1.4% going to the ten biggest clones. The material sequenced was naive CXCR3+ CD8+ T cells from blood. This sample's subset: CD45RO-CCR7+CD27+CD95- naive CD8+ T cells expressing CXCR3 (TNR3+). These receptors were collected from a human donor in good health. Some clones in this sample may be carry-over from other donors' samples.

This chain uses TRBV2 with TRBJ2-3. Germline V CDR1 and CDR2: SNHLY, FYNNEI. The CDR3 consists of 13 residues. The CDR3 spells CASIIATKDTQYF.

The rearrangement uses TRBV6-5 and TRBJ2-1. Germline lookup yields CDR1 MNHEY and CDR2 SVGAGI. This CDR3 is built from 17 residues. The CDR3 reads CASSHTSMGSVYNEQFF.

This chain connects TRBV29-1 to TRBJ2-5; with no DNA, the TCRdb D assignment of TRBD1 cannot be verified. CDR1 and CDR2 from the germline V gene are SQVTM and ANQGSEA. This CDR3 contains 18 residues. Here the CDR3 reads CSVEEGTGIRLYQETQYF. Full variable domain (missing parts from reference TRBV29-1 and TRBJ2-5): SAVISQKPSRDICQRGTSLTIQCQVDSQVTMMFWYRQQPGQSLTLIATANQGSEATYESGFVIDKFPISRPNLTFSTLTVSNMSPEDSSIYLCSVEEGTGIRLYQETQYFGPGTRLLVL.

The gene calls are TRBV20-1 and TRBJ2-7; TCRdb selects TRBD1, and the lack of DNA leaves this call unchecked. The CDR3 consists of 16 residues. Germline V gene lookup returns CDR1 DFQATT and CDR2 SNEGSKA (reference sequence). Here the CDR3 reads CSAGDQGSPLEDEQYF.

Measured by frequency, this clonotype is large. The chain has TRBV25-1 and TRBJ1-4. Germline V CDR1 and CDR2: MGHDK, SYGVNS. This CDR3 is built from 17 residues. CDR3 loop: CASSDAAESATNEKLFF. Full variable domain (rest looked up from reference TRBV25-1 and TRBJ1-4): EADIYQTPRYLVIGTGKKITLECSQTMGHDKMYWYQQDPGMELHLIHYSYGVNSTEKGDLSSESTVSRIRTEHFPLTLESARPSHTSQYLCASSDAAESATNEKLFFGSGTQLSVL.

This clonotype is medium-sized by frequency. This chain joins TRBV27 and TRBJ1-6; the D gene TCRdb calls, TRBD1, cannot be checked with no DNA. The CDR3 totals 15 residues. Germline V gene data show CDR1 as MNHEY and CDR2 as SMNVEV (reference sequence). Here the CDR3 reads CASSLLGGQGSPLHF.

This clonotype ranks as medium-sized in terms of frequency. This rearrangement joins TRBV6-5 to TRBJ2-7; TCRdb gives TRBD2 as the D gene, but with no DNA this cannot be confirmed. The germline gives CDR1 MNHEY, CDR2 SVGAGI. This CDR3 comprises 13 residues. CDR3 sequence: CASSDSGTYEQYF.

This rearrangement joins TRBV6-5 to TRBJ2-7; lacking DNA, the TRBD1 call made by TCRdb goes unchecked. There are 14 residues in the CDR3. The germline gives CDR1 MNHEY, CDR2 SVGAGI. The CDR3 sequence: CASSYRDTSYEQYF.

The V and J genes are TRBV29-1 and TRBJ2-1; TCRdb's assignment of TRBD2 cannot be checked, as there is no DNA. The CDR3 spans 14 residues. Germline V lookup: CDR1 SQVTM, CDR2 ANQGSEA. CDR3 in amino acids: CSVDPSGLANEQFF.

The chain employs TRBV6-1 and TRBJ2-3. Germline lookup yields CDR1 MNHNS and CDR2 SASEGT. CDR3 size: 13 residues. This CDR3 is CASSGLARDTQYF.

This clonotype is classed as medium-sized by frequency. The chain is built from TRBV19 and TRBJ2-1. CDR1 LNHDA and CDR2 SQIVND come from the germline V gene (reference sequence). The CDR3 runs to 15 residues. CDR3 loop: CASSSDASSYNEQFF.

The chain links TRBV29-1 to TRBJ2-7; TCRdb reports TRBD1, a call that lacks DNA to check it against. From germline, CDR1 is SQVTM and CDR2 ANQGSEA. This CDR3 is 14 amino acids long. The CDR3 loop is CSARTPGGGYEQYF.

This clonotype is labeled medium-sized (0.01 to 0.1%) based on frequency. This chain links TRBV12-5 with TRBJ2-5; TCRdb picks TRBD1, but there is no DNA to check that call. Germline V CDR1 and CDR2: LGHNT, FRNRAP. This CDR3 contains 14 residues. CDR3 residues: CASAQVGGLETQYF. Full variable domain (outside the CDR3, taken from reference TRBV12-5 and TRBJ2-5): DARVTQTPRHKVTEMGQEVTMRCQPILGHNTVFWYRQTMMQGLELLAYFRNRAPLDDSGMPKDRFSAEMPDATLATLKIQPSEPRDSAVYFCASAQVGGLETQYFGPGTRLLVL.

This clonotype ranks as medium-sized (0.01 to 0.1%) in terms of frequency. CDR3 loop: CASSVTGYNEQFF. The V gene is TRBV6-5, the J gene TRBJ2-1. Germline lookup yields CDR1 MNHEY and CDR2 SVGAGI. The CDR3 sequence is 13 residues long.